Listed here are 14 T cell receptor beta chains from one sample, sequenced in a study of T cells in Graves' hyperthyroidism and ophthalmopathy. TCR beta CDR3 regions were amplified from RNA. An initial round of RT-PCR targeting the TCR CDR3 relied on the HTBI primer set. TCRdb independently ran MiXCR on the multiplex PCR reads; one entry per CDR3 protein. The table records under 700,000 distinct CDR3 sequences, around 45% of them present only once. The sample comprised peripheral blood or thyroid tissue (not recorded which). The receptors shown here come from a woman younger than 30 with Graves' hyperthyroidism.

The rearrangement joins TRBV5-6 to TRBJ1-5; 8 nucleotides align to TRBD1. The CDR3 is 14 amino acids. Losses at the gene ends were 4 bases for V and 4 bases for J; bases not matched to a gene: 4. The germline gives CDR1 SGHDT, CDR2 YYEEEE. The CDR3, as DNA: TGTGCCAGCAGCCCAAGACAGGGGAATCAGCCCCAGCATTTT. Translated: CASSPRQGNQPQHF.

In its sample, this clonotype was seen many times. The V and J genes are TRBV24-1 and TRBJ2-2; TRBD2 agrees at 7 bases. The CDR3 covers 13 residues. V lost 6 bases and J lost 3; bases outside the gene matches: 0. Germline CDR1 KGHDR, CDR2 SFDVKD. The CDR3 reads CATSRGDTGELFF. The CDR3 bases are TGTGCCACCAGTCGGGGGGACACCGGGGAGCTGTTTTTT.

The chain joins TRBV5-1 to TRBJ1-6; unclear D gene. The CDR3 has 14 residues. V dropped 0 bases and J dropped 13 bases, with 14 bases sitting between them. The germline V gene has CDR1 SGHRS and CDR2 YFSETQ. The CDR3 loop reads CASSLAGGEEPLHF. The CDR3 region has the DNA TGCGCCAGCAGCTTGGCCGGAGGAGAAGAGCCCCTCCACTTT.

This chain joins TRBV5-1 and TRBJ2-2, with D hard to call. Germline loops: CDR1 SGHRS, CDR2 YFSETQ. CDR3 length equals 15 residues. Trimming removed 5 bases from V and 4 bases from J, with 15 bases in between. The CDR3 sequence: CASSMDGRGTGELFF. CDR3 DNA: TGCGCCAGCAGTATGGACGGCCGCGGCACCGGGGAGCTGTTTTTT.

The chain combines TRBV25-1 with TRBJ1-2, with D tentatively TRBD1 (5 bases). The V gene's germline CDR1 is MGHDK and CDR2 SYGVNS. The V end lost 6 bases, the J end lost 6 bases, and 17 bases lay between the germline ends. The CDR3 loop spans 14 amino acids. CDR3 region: CASSLRVGMDGYTF. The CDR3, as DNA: TGTGCCAGCAGCCTCAGGGTGGGAATGGATGGCTACACCTTC.

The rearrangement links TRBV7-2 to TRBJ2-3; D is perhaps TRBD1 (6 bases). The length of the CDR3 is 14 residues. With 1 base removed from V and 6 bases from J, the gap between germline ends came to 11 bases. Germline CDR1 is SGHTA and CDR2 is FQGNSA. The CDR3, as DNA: TGTGCCAGCAGCTTAGGCGGCAGGGGTGATACGCAGTATTTT. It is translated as CASSLGGRGDTQYF.

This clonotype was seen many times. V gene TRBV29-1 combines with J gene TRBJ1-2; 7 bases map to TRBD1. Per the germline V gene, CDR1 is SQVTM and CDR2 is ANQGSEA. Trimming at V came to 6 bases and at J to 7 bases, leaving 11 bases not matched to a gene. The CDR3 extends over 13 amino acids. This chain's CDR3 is CSVSNVGQPGYTF. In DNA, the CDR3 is TGCAGCGTGTCAAATGTGGGACAGCCTGGCTACACCTTC.

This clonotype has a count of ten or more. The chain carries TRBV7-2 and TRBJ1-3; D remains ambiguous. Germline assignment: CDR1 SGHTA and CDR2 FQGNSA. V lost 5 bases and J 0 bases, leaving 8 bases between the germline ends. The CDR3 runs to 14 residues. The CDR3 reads CASSTVSSGNTIYF. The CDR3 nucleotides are TGTGCCAGCAGCACAGTTAGCTCTGGAAACACCATATATTTT.

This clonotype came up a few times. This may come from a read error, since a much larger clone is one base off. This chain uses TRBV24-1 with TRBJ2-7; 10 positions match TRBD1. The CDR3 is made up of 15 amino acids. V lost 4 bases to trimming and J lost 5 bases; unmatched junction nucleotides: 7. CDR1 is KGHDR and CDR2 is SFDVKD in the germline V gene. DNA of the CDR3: TGTGCCACCAGTGACCCCGGGACAGGGGACGACGAGCAGTACTTC. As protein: CATSDPGTGDDEQYF.

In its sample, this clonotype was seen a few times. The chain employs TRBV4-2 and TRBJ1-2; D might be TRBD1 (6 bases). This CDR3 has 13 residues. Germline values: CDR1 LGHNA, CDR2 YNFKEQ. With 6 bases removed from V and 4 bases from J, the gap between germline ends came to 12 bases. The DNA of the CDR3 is TGTGCCAGCAGGCAACAGGGAGGCTATGGCTACACCTTC. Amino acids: CASRQQGGYGYTF.

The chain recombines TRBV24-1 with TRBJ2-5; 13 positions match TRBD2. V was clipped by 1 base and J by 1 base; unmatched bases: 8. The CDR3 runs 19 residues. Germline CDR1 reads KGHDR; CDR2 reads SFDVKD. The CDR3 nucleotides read TGTGCCACCAGTGATTTTAGTACTAGCGGGGGGGGGTTCCAAGAGACCCAGTACTTC. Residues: CATSDFSTSGGGFQETQYF.

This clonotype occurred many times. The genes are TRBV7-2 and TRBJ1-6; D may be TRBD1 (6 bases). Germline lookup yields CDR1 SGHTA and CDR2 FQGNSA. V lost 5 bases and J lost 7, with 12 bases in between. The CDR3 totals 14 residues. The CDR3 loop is CASSILQGNSPLHF. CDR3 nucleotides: TGTGCCAGCAGCATATTACAGGGAAATTCACCCCTCCACTTT.

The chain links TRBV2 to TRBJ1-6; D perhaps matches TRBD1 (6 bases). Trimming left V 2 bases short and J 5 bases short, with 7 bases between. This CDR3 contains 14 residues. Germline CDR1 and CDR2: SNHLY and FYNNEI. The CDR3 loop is CASSERTDNSPLHF. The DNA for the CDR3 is TGTGCCAGCAGTGAAAGGACAGATAATTCACCCCTCCACTTT.

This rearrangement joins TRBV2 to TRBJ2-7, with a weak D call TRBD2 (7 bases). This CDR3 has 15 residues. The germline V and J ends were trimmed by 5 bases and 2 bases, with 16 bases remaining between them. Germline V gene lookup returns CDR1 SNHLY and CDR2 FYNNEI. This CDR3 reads CASSYTGGLPYEQYF. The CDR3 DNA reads TGTGCCAGCAGTTACACCGGGGGGCTCCCCTACGAGCAGTACTTC.